Each of the 22 T cell receptor beta chains below was sequenced from the same sample in a study of shared T cell receptors in the human thymus. Clones were read by immunoSEQ multiplex PCR, and TCRdb kept only the in-frame ones, dropping some. The table has 450,000 to 650,000 clones, around three quarters seen once. These sequences were also reported in another study, on human thymus T cells.

Source material: thymocytes. The receptors here all came from a boy younger than two with a congenital heart defect.

V gene TRBV6-1 combines with J gene TRBJ2-7, with D possibly matching TRBD2 (5 bases). The CDR3 consists of 11 residues. Trimming pared 7 bases from V and 6 bases from J, leaving 10 bases between. From germline, CDR1 is MNHNS and CDR2 SASEGT. The DNA of the CDR3 is TGTGCCAGCACCGCCCGGGGCGAGCAGTACTTC. It specifies CASTARGEQYF.

The genes are TRBV28 and TRBJ2-7, with D tentatively TRBD1 or TRBD2 (9 bases each). Germline V gives CDR1 MDHEN, CDR2 SYDVKM. The CDR3 totals 21 residues. Trimming stripped 7 bases from V and 1 base from J, with 35 bases between. The CDR3, as DNA: TGTGCCAGCAACCCCGACCTTCCGGGACAGGGAACGGCGGGGGGGTCCTACGAGCAGTACTTC. It specifies CASNPDLPGQGTAGGSYEQYF. Full variable domain (rest looked up from reference TRBV28 and TRBJ2-7): DVKVTQSSRYLVKRTGEKVFLECVQDMDHENMFWYRQDPGLGLRLIYFSYDVKMKEKGDIPEGYSVSREKKERFSLILESASTNQTSMYLCASNPDLPGQGTAGGSYEQYFGPGTRLTVT.

The chain employs TRBV6-1 and TRBJ2-7; 11 nucleotides line up with TRBD2. The CDR3 is 15 residues long. Germline CDR1 and CDR2: MNHNS and SASEGT. V shed 6 bases and J 5 bases; nucleotides not matched to a gene: 9. CDR3 nucleotides: TGTGCCAGCAGCGCCTTCGTACTAGCGGGAGACGAGCAGTACTTC. Translated: CASSAFVLAGDEQYF.

The V call is TRBV4-3, the J call TRBJ2-1; 13 bases are shared with TRBD2. The germline V gene has CDR1 LGHNA and CDR2 YSLEER. The CDR3 has 16 residues. V lost 2 bases to trimming and J lost 7 bases; unmatched junction nucleotides: 5. The CDR3 spells CASSQPGLAGTNEQFF. In nucleotides, the CDR3 is TGCGCCAGCAGCCAACCGGGACTAGCGGGAACGAATGAGCAGTTCTTC.

The chain links TRBV15 to TRBJ2-7; TRBD1 agrees at 8 bases. J was trimmed by 3 bases and V by 7 bases; bases with no gene match: 5. The CDR3 length is 13 residues. The germline gives CDR1 LNHNV, CDR2 YYDKDF (reference sequence). CDR3 residues: CATTADRDYEQYF. The CDR3 DNA follows: TGTGCCACCACGGCGGACAGGGACTACGAGCAGTACTTC.

V usage is TRBV14 and J usage is TRBJ2-7, with 9 bases that match TRBD2. CDR3 length equals 17 residues. V shed 3 bases and J 0 bases; nucleotides not matched to a gene: 9. Germline lookup yields CDR1 SGHDN and CDR2 FVKESK. The CDR3 here is CASSQSSGEEASYEQYF. The CDR3 nucleotides read TGTGCCAGCAGCCAGTCTAGCGGGGAGGAGGCCTCCTACGAGCAGTACTTC. Together with reference TRBV14 and TRBJ2-7, the CDR3 gives the full variable domain: EAGVTQFPSHSVIEKGQTVTLRCDPISGHDNLYWYRRVMGKEIKFLLHFVKESKQDESGMPNNRFLAERTGGTYSTLKVQPAELEDSGVYFCASSQSSGEEASYEQYFGPGTRLTVT.

V is TRBV27 and J is TRBJ1-5, with TRBD1 matching over 10 bases. The CDR3 has 16 amino acids. CDR1 and CDR2 (germline): MNHEY, SMNVEV (reference sequence). V was pared by 2 bases and J by 4 bases, with 5 bases of the junction left unmatched. CDR3 sequence (DNA): TGTGCCAGCAGTTTAGGGACAGGGGCGCGGAATCAGCCCCAGCATTTT. Translated: CASSLGTGARNQPQHF.

The gene calls are TRBV7-9 and TRBJ1-5; D is ambiguous. V shed 4 bases and J shed 5 bases, with 6 bases lying between them. Germline V gives CDR1 SEHNR, CDR2 FQNEAQ (reference sequence). This CDR3 spans 12 amino acids. CDR3 nucleotide sequence: TGTGCCAGCAGCTGCGAAGATCAGCCCCAGCATTTT. It encodes CASSCEDQPQHF.

This clone was seen a single time. The rearrangement links TRBV5-1 to TRBJ2-1; 10 bases are shared with TRBD2. The CDR3 totals 17 residues. Per germline, CDR1 SGHRS and CDR2 YFSETQ. V shed 0 bases and J 3 bases; nucleotides not matched to a gene: 6. The CDR3 sequence is CASSLGELAGGYNEQFF. The CDR3 DNA reads TGCGCCAGCAGCTTGGGGGAGTTAGCGGGAGGCTACAATGAGCAGTTCTTC.

The chain links TRBV5-5 to TRBJ2-7; 8 nucleotides line up with TRBD2. Germline V gene sequence: CDR1 SGHKS, CDR2 YYEKEE (reference sequence). V shed 7 bases and J 6 bases; nucleotides not matched to a gene: 15. This CDR3 contains 15 residues. CDR3 sequence (DNA): TGTGCCAGCGGAATCCCAGCGGGAGCCCCCCTCGAGCAGTACTTC. This translates into CASGIPAGAPLEQYF.

V usage is TRBV7-2 and J usage is TRBJ2-1; TRBD2 aligns across 9 bases. The CDR3 has 16 amino acids. CDR1 is SGHTA, CDR2 FQGNSA, per germline. Trimming cost V 4 bases and J 3 bases; bases outside gene matches: 7. The CDR3 is CASSSVAGEIYNEQFF. In nucleotides, the CDR3 is TGTGCCAGCAGCTCAGTAGCGGGAGAGATCTACAATGAGCAGTTCTTC.

This clone was detected only once. This chain connects TRBV7-2 to TRBJ2-3; 8 nucleotides agree with TRBD2. The CDR3 contains 16 residues. Germline V CDR1 and CDR2: SGHTA, FQGNSA. The V gene end was trimmed by 5 bases and the J gene end by 0 bases; junction bases not matched to a gene: 7. CDR3 nucleotides: TGTGCCAGCAGCCCCCCCGGACTAGCCAGCACAGATACGCAGTATTTT. Protein product: CASSPPGLASTDTQYF.

The chain is built from TRBV7-9 and TRBJ2-7; possible D gene TRBD2, 5 bases. The CDR3 consists of 13 residues. The germline gives CDR1 SEHNR, CDR2 FQNEAQ (reference sequence). Trimming cost V 1 base and J 6 bases, with 10 bases left between them. CDR3 sequence (DNA): TGTGCCAGCAGCTTAGTTTCGGGGAGCGAGCAGTACTTC. It yields the protein CASSLVSGSEQYF.

V and J are TRBV25-1 and TRBJ2-1; 10 bases agree with TRBD2. This CDR3 has 15 amino acids. Trimming cost V 8 bases and J 3 bases; bases outside gene matches: 7. Germline CDR1 MGHDK, CDR2 SYGVNS. CDR3 residues: CASSELAGHYNEQFF. The CDR3 DNA sequence: TGTGCCAGCTCCGAACTAGCGGGACACTACAATGAGCAGTTCTTC. The full variable domain, in which reference TRBV25-1 and TRBJ2-1 provide the parts outside the CDR3, is EADIYQTPRYLVIGTGKKITLECSQTMGHDKMYWYQQDPGMELHLIHYSYGVNSTEKGDLSSESTVSRIRTEHFPLTLESARPSHTSQYLCASSELAGHYNEQFFGPGTRLTVL.

The chain carries TRBV6-1 and TRBJ1-4; 8 bases match TRBD1. CDR3 size: 15 residues. Trimming removed 5 bases from V and 7 bases from J; junction bases left unmatched: 9. Germline CDR1 reads MNHNS; CDR2 reads SASEGT. CDR3 sequence: CASSPSTGVTEKLFF. The CDR3 DNA reads as TGTGCCAGCAGTCCTTCGACAGGGGTAACTGAAAAACTGTTTTTT.

This clone was recorded only once. The V gene is TRBV7-2, the J gene TRBJ2-7; no definite D call. The CDR3 covers 14 residues. V lost 4 bases and J lost 0, with 10 bases in between. The germline V gene encodes CDR1 SGHTA and CDR2 FQGNSA. In nucleotides, the CDR3 is TGTGCCAGCAGCTCCTCCATTAGCTCCTACGAGCAGTACTTC. This codes for CASSSSISSYEQYF.

The V call is TRBV7-6, the J call TRBJ2-1; possible D gene TRBD2, 6 bases. V gave up 0 bases and J gave up 8 bases, with 17 bases separating them. The CDR3 has 16 residues. CDR1 is SGHVS and CDR2 is FNYEAQ in the germline V gene. The CDR3 loop reads CASSLAAGHERDEQFF. The DNA of the CDR3 is TGTGCCAGCAGCTTAGCGGCGGGGCACGAAAGGGATGAGCAGTTCTTC.

This clone appeared once. The V gene is TRBV10-3, the J gene TRBJ1-4, with TRBD1 as a possible D gene (5 bases). Germline V CDR1 and CDR2: ENHRY, SYGVKD. V dropped 2 bases and J dropped 8 bases, with 15 bases sitting between them. The CDR3 runs to 15 residues. The CDR3 sequence is CAISEGANVEEKLFF. Here the CDR3 DNA reads TGTGCCATCAGTGAGGGGGCAAATGTGGAAGAAAAACTGTTTTTT.

This chain links TRBV27 with TRBJ2-1; 12 bases are shared with TRBD2. The CDR3 covers 16 residues. The germline gives CDR1 MNHEY, CDR2 SMNVEV (reference sequence). V lost 3 bases and J lost 5; bases outside the gene matches: 5. The CDR3: CASSFALAGGDNEQFF. CDR3 DNA: TGTGCCAGCAGTTTCGCCCTAGCGGGAGGGGACAATGAGCAGTTCTTC.

V and J are TRBV5-1 and TRBJ2-1; D not certain. The germline V gene has CDR1 SGHRS and CDR2 YFSETQ. CDR3 length equals 15 residues. The germline V and J ends were trimmed by 1 base and 2 bases, with 10 bases remaining between them. CDR3 in amino acids: CASSLNQSPYNEQFF. CDR3 in DNA: TGCGCCAGCAGCTTGAACCAGTCTCCCTACAATGAGCAGTTCTTC.

The chain couples TRBV5-1 to TRBJ2-3; D might be TRBD2 (6 bases). The CDR3 runs to 17 residues. Per the germline V gene, CDR1 is SGHRS and CDR2 is YFSETQ. Trimming stripped 5 bases from V and 3 bases from J, with 22 bases between. The CDR3 region has the DNA TGCGCCAGCAGATTTAGCGGCCCCGGGTTCGGTACAGATACGCAGTATTTT. It yields the protein CASRFSGPGFGTDTQYF.

The chain has TRBV5-4 and TRBJ2-7; D not resolved. CDR3 length equals 14 residues. Germline V gives CDR1 SGHNT, CDR2 YYREEE (reference sequence). The V and J ends lost 5 bases and 2 bases respectively, with 14 bases between them. The CDR3 protein is CASRAVRIPYEQYF. For the CDR3, the DNA is TGTGCCAGCAGAGCCGTGCGGATTCCCTACGAGCAGTACTTC.